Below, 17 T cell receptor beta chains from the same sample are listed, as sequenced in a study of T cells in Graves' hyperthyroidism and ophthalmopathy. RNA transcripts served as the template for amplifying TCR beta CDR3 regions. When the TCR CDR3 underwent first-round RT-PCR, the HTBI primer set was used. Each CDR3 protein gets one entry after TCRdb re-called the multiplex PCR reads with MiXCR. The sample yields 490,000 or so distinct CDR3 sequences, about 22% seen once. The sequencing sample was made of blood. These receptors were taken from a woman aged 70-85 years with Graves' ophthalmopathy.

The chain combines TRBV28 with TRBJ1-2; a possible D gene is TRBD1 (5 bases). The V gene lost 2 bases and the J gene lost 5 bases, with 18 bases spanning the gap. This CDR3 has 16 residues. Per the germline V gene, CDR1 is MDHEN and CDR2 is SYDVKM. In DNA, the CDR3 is TGTGCCAGCAGTTTAGGGGGGGAGGGCGCAAGGTATGGCTACACCTTC. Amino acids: CASSLGGEGARYGYTF.

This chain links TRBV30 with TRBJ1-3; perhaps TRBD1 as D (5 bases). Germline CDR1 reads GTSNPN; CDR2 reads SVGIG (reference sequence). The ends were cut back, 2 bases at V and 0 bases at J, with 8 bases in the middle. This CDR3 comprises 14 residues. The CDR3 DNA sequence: TGTGCCTGGAGTAGGGGAAGCTCTGGAAACACCATATATTTT. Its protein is CAWSRGSSGNTIYF.

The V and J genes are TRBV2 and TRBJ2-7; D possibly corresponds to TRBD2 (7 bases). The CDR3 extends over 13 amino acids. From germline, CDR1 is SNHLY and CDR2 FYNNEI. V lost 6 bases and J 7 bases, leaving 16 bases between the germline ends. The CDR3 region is CASSNREGGEQYF. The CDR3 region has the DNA TGTGCCAGCAGCAACAGGGAGGGAGGAGAGCAGTACTTC.

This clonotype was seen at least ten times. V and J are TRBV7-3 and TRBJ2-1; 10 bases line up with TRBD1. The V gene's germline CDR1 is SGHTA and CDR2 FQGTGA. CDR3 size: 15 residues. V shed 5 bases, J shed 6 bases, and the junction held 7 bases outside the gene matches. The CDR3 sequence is CASSRDRGNFNEQFF. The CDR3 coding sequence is TGTGCCAGCAGCCGGGACAGGGGCAACTTCAATGAGCAGTTCTTC.

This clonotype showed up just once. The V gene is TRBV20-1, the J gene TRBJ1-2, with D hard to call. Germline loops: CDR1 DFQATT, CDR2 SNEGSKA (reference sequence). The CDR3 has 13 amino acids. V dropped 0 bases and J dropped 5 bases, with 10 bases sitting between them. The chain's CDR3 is CSARDQASYGYTF. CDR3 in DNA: TGCAGTGCTAGAGACCAGGCGAGTTATGGCTACACCTTC.

The CDR3 spells CASSSTMGLGTQYF. CDR3 coding DNA: TGCGCCAGCAGTTCTACCATGGGCCTAGGTACGCAGTATTTT. The chain has TRBV10-1 and TRBJ2-3; D is undetermined. The V and J ends lost 5 bases and 8 bases respectively, with 17 bases between them. Germline CDR1 WNHNN, CDR2 SYGVQD (reference sequence). CDR3 length equals 14 residues.

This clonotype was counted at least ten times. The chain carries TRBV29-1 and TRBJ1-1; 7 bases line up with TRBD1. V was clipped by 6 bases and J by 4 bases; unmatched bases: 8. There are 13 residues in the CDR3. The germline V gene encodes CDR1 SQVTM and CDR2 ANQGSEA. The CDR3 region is CSVTDRAGTEAFF. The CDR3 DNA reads TGCAGCGTCACTGACAGGGCGGGCACTGAAGCTTTCTTT.

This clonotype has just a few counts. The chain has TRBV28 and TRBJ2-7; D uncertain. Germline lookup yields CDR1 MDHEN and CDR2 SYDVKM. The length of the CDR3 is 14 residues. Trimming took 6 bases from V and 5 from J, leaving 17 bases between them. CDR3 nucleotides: TGTGCCAGCAGCCTTCCATTAGGTGTCCACGAGCAGTACTTC. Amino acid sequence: CASSLPLGVHEQYF.

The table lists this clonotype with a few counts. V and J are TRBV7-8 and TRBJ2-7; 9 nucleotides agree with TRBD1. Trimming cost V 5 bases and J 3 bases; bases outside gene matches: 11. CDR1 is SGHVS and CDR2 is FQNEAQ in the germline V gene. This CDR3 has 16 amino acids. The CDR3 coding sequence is TGTGCCAGCAGCCAAACCCGACAGGGGGTTTACTACGAGCAGTACTTC. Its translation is CASSQTRQGVYYEQYF.

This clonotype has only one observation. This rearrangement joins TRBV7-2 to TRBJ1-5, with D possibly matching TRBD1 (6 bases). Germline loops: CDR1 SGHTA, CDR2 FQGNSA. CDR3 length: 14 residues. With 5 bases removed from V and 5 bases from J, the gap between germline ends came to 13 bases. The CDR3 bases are TGTGCCAGCAGCCTGGACAGTGGCGATCAGCCCCAGCATTTT. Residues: CASSLDSGDQPQHF.

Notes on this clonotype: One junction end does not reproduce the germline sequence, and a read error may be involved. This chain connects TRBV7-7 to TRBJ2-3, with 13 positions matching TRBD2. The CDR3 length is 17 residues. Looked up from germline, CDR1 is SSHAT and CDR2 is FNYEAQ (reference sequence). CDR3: CASSLRTSGSPTDTQYF. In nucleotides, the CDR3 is TGTGCTAGCAGCTTAAGGACTAGCGGGAGCCCCACAGATACGCAGTATTTT. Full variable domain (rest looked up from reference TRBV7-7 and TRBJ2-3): GAGVSQSPRYKVTKRGQDVTLRCDPISSHATLYWYQQALGQGPEFLTYFNYEAQPDKSGLPSDRFSAERPEGSISTLTIQRTEQRDSAMYRCASSLRTSGSPTDTQYFGPGTRLTVL.

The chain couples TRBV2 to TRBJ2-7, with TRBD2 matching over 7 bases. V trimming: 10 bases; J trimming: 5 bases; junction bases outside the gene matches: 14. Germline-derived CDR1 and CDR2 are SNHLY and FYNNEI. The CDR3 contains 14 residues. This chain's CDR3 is CATSKGGSAHEQYF. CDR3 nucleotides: TGTGCCACCTCCAAAGGCGGGAGCGCCCACGAGCAGTACTTC.

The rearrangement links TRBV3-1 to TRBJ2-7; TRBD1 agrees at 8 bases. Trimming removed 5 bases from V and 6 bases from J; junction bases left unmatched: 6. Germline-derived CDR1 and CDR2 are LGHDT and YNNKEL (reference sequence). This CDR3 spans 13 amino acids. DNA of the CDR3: TGTGCCAGCAGCGCCTCGACAGGGGTCGAGCAGTACTTC. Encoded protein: CASSASTGVEQYF.

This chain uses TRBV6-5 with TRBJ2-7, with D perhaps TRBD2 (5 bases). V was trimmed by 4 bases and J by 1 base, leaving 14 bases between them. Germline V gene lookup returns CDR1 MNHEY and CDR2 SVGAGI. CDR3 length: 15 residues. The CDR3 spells CASSSEATRSYEQYF. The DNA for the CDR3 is TGTGCCAGCAGTTCGGAGGCCACAAGGTCCTACGAGCAGTACTTC.

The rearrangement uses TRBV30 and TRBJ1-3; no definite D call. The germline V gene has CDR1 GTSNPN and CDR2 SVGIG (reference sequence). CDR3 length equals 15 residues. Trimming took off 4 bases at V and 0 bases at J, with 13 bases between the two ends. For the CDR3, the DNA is TGTGCCTGGACTCCTGGACCAATCTCTGGAAACACCATATATTTT. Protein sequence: CAWTPGPISGNTIYF.

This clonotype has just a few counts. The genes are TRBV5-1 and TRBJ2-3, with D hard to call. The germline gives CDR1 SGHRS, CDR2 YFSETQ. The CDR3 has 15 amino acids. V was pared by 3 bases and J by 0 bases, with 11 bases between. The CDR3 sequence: CASSWGPRSTDTQYF. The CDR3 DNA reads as TGCGCCAGCAGCTGGGGTCCGCGTAGCACAGATACGCAGTATTTT.

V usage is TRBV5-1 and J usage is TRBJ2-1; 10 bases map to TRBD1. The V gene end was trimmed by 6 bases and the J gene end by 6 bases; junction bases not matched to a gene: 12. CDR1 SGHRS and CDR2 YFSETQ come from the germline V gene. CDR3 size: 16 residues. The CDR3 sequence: CASTREGTGVGNEQFF. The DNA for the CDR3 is TGCGCCAGCACGAGAGAAGGGACAGGGGTGGGCAATGAGCAGTTCTTC.